A single T cell receptor beta chain is shown here with its context. Authors' data handling: Reference gene primer amplification yielded estimated nucleated cell counts. Sequencing was performed with immunoSEQ multiplex PCR; in TCRdb, only in-frame clones are kept and a portion is missing. The V and J calls and the clone size are those of that table, but D and trimming were determined from the DNA. The sample carries about 72,000 clones, 85% to 90% recorded once. This CDR3 has 12 amino acids. Trimming pared 4 bases from V and 8 bases from J, leaving 13 bases between. Looked up from germline, CDR1 is SQVTM and CDR2 is ANQGSEA. The sample is drawn from a study of blood T cell repertoires in COVID-19. Study details: Sites across the United States, Italy and Spain contributed samples from acute and convalescent COVID-19. The cDNA or gDNA used as material had been derived from T cells, B-cell-depleted T cells, or PBMCs.

The sample was peripheral blood. The gene calls are TRBV29-1 and TRBJ2-3; possible D gene TRBD1, 5 bases. The receptor was isolated from a man between 65 and 79 years old with active or convalescent COVID-19. CDR3 protein: CSVVGAASTQYF. The CDR3 nucleotides read TGCAGCGTTGTAGGGGCGGCGTCTACGCAGTATTTT.